This T cell receptor (beta chain) was recovered during a study of cytomegalovirus exposure and HLA in healthy donors. Across the study: A subsequent analysis reported that the roughly 120 validation repertoires were produced on the same platform that had also been used for the 666 first-cohort repertoires.

Details on this clone: No antigen is known for it.

Losses at the gene ends were 9 bases for V and 5 bases for J; bases not matched to a gene: 15. This CDR3 is built from 15 residues. Per germline, CDR1 MNHEY and CDR2 SMNVEV (reference sequence). The donors were members of the roughly 130-subject validation cohort (separate from the approximately 670-subject first cohort). Assay: immunoSEQ multiplex PCR; the TCRdb copy retains only in-frame clones and omits some. The table includes around 52,000 clones, 90% to 95% detected once. Overall study findings and caveats: Reports indicated that the classifier achieved high specificity and sensitivity in diagnosing cytomegalovirus status. Cytomegalovirus association was assigned to 150 to 200 TCR beta chains.

The sequenced material came from PBMCs. The sequence was collected from a young woman in good health and CMV-seronegative. V is TRBV27 and J is TRBJ2-7; TRBD1 matches at 8 bases. CDR3 sequence: CASFTTDTGGHEQYF. The CDR3 bases are TGTGCCAGTTTCACGACCGACACAGGGGGTCACGAGCAGTACTTC.